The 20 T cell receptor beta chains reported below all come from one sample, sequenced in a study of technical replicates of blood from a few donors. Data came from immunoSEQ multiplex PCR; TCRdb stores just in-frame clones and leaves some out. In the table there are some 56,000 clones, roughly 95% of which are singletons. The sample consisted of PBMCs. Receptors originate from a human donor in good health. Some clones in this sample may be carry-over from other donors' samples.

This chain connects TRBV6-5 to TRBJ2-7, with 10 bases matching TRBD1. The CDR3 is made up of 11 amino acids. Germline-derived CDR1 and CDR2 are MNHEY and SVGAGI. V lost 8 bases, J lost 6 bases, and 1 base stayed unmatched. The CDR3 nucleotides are TGTGCCAGCGGACAGGGGGGCGAGCAGTACTTC. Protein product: CASGQGGEQYF.

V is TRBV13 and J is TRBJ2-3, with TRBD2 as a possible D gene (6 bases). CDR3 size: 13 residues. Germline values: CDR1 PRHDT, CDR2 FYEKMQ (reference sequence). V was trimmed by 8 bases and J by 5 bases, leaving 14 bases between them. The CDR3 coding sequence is TGTGCCAGCGCGGGGACGAAGGAAGATACGCAGTATTTT. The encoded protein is CASAGTKEDTQYF.

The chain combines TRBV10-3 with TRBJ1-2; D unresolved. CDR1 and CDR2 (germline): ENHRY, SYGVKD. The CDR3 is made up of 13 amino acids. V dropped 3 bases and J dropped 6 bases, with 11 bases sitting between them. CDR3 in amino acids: CAISDPAEDGYTF. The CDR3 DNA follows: TGTGCCATCAGTGATCCAGCCGAGGATGGCTACACCTTC.

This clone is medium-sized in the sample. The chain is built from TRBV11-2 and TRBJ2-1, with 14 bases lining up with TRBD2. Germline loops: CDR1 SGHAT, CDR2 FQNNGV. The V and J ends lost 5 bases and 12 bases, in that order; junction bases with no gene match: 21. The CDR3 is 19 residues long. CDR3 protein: CASSDSWGIRTSGGKGQFF. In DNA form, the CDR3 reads TGTGCCAGCAGCGATAGTTGGGGTATTAGGACTAGCGGGGGGAAGGGGCAGTTCTTC.

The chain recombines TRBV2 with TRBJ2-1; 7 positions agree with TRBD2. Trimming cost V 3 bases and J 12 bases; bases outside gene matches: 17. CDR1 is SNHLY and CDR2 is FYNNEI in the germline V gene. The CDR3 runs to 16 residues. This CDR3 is CASSDRKSLAETGQFF. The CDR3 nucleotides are TGTGCCAGCAGTGACAGGAAGTCCCTAGCGGAGACGGGGCAGTTCTTC. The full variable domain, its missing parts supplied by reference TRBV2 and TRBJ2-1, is EPEVTQTPSHQVTQMGQEVILRCVPISNHLYFYWYRQILGQKVEFLVSFYNNEISEKSEIFDDQFSVERPDGSNFTLKIRSTKLEDSAMYFCASSDRKSLAETGQFFGPGTRLTVL.

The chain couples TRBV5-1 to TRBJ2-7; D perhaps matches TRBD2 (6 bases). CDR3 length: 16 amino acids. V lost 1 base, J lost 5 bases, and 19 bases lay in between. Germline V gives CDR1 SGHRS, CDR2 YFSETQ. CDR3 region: CASSLWGDDTGHEQYF. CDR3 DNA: TGCGCCAGCAGCTTGTGGGGGGATGACACCGGTCACGAGCAGTACTTC.

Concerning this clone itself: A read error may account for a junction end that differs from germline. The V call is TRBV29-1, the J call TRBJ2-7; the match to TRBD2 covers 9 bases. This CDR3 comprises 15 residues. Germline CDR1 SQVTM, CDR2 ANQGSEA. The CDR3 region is CSVDGASGISHEQYF. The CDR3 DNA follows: TGCAGCGTTGACGGGGCTAGCGGGATCTCCCACGAGCAGTACTTC.

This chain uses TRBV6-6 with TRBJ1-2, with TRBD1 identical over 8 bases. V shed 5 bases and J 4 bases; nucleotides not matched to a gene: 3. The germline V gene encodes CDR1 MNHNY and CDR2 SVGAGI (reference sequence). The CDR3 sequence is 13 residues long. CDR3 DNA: TGTGCCAGCAGTGACAGGGGCGGCTATGGCTACACCTTC. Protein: CASSDRGGYGYTF.

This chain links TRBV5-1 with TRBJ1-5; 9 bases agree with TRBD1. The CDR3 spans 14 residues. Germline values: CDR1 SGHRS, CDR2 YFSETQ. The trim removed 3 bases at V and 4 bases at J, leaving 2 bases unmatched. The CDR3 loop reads CASSSGTGNQPQHF. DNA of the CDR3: TGCGCCAGCAGCTCCGGGACAGGGAATCAGCCCCAGCATTTT.

CDR3 nucleotide sequence: TGTGCCAGCACCCCCCTCGGGTCCTCCTATAATTCACCCCTCCACTTT. Protein product: CASTPLGSSYNSPLHF. The chain carries TRBV27 and TRBJ1-6; D remains ambiguous. Deletions cut 7 bases from V and 0 bases from J, with 13 bases between. Germline CDR1 MNHEY, CDR2 SMNVEV (reference sequence). The CDR3 length is 16 residues.

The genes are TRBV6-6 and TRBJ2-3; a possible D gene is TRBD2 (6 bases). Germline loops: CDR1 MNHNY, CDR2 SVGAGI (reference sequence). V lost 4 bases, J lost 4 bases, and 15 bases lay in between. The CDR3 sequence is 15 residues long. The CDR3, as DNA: TGTGCCAGCAGTTCCCGAGGGGAGCGGGCAGATACGCAGTATTTT. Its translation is CASSSRGERADTQYF.

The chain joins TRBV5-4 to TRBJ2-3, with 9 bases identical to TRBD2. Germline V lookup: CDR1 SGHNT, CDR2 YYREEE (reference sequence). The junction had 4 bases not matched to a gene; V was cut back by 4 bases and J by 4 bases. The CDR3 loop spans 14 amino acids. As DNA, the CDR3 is TGTGCCAGCAGCCAACCTAGCGGGGCAGATACGCAGTATTTT. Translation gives CASSQPSGADTQYF.

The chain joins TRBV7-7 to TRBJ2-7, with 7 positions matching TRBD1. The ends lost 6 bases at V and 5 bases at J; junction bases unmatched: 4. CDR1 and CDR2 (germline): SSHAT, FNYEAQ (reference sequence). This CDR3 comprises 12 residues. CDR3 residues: CASRSDRDEQYF. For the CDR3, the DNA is TGTGCCAGCAGGTCAGACAGGGACGAGCAGTACTTC.

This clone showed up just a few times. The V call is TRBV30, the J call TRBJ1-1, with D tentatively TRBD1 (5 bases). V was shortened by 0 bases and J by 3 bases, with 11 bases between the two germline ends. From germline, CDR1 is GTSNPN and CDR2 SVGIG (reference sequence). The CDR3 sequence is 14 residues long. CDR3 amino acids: CAWSVGGTDTEAFF. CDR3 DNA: TGTGCCTGGAGTGTGGGAGGGACGGACACTGAAGCTTTCTTT. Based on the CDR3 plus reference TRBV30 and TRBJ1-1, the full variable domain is SQTIHQWPATLVQPVGSPLSLECTVEGTSNPNLYWYRQAAGRGLQLLFYSVGIGQISSEVPQNLSASRPQDRQFILSSKKLLLSDSGFYLCAWSVGGTDTEAFFGQGTRLTVV.

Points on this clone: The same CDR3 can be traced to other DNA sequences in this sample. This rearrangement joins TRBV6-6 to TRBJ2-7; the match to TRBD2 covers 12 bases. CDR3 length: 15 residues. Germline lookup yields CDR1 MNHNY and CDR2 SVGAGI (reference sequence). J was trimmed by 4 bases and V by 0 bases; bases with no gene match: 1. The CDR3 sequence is CASSYSLAGGYEQYF. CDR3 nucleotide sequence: TGTGCCAGCAGTTACTCTCTAGCGGGAGGGTACGAGCAGTACTTC.

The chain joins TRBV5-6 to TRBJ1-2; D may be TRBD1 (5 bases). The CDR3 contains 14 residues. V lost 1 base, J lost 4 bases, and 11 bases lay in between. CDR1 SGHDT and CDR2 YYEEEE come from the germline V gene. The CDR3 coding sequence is TGTGCCAGCAGCTTGTGGGGTAGGGGCTATGGCTACACCTTC. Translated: CASSLWGRGYGYTF.

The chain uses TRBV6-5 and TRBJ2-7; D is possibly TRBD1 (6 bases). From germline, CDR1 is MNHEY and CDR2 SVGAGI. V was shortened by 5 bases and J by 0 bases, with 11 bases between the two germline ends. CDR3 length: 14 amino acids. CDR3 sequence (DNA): TGTGCCAGCAGTCGACAGGCAAGCTCCTACGAGCAGTACTTC. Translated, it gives CASSRQASSYEQYF.

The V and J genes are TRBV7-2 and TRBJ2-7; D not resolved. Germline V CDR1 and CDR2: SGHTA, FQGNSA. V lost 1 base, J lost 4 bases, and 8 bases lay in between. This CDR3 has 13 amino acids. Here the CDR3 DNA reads TGTGCCAGCAGCTTAGGGAGCCAGTACGAGCAGTACTTC. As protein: CASSLGSQYEQYF.

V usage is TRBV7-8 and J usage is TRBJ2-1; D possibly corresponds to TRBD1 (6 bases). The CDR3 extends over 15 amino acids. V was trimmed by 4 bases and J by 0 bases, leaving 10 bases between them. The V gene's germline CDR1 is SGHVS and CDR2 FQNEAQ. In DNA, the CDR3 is TGTGCCAGCAGCTCCAGGGGCAGCTCCTACAATGAGCAGTTCTTC. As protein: CASSSRGSSYNEQFF.

This chain's CDR3 is CASSTYDRPNTEAFF. CDR3 nucleotides: TGTGCCAGCAGCACCTATGACAGGCCGAACACTGAAGCTTTCTTT. This sequence joins TRBV5-6 and TRBJ1-1, with D possibly matching TRBD1 (6 bases). V lost 4 bases to trimming and J lost 1 base, with 14 bases between them. The germline CDR1 and CDR2 sequences are SGHDT and YYEEEE. This CDR3 has 15 amino acids.